This T cell receptor beta chain was recovered during a study of shared clonotypes between healthy human individuals. About the research overall: Three CD4 naive, three CD4 memory, two CD8 naive and one CD8 memory plate were used per donor.

Per germline, CDR1 SGHDN and CDR2 FVKESK. This CDR3 has 12 amino acids. Deletions cut 0 bases from V and 6 bases from J, with 5 bases between. Study-level points and caveats: Sampling was confined to blood; repertoires within tissues likely differ.

Using immunoSEQ multiplex PCR, the repertoire was profiled, and TCRdb retains in-frame clones only, with some absent. The sample includes about 1 million clones, about 75% of them seen just once. Note on this clone: No antigen is known for it.

This chain connects TRBV14 to TRBJ2-5; D gene ambiguous. This receptor was identified in a man aged 18 to 30 in good health. Sequencing used memory CD4+ T cells sorted from blood. Subset of the sample: CD45RA-negative fraction. The CDR3 DNA follows: TGTGCCAGCAGCCAAGAGCGGAAGACCCAGTACTTC. It translates to CASSQERKTQYF.